The 20 T cell receptor beta chains below were found in one sample sequenced in a study of blood T cell repertoires in COVID-19. Only in-frame clones appear in the TCRdb table, and some are missing; sequencing was by immunoSEQ multiplex PCR. The repertoire has roughly 250,000 clones, around 85% of them found once; the top ten carry 3.3%. Input material: PBMCs or T cells enriched from blood (not recorded which). The origin of the receptors is a woman between 40 and 50 years old with acute COVID-19.

The V gene is TRBV9, the J gene TRBJ1-3; 7 nucleotides line up with TRBD1. Germline trimming cut 4 bases from V and 1 base from J; bases unmatched to any gene: 5. The germline V gene encodes CDR1 SGDLS and CDR2 YYNGEE. This CDR3 has 15 amino acids. CDR3 sequence (DNA): TGTGCCAGCAGCCGACAGGGTGATTCTGGAAACACCATATATTTT. Residues: CASSRQGDSGNTIYF.

This chain joins TRBV9 and TRBJ2-1; 7 bases match TRBD1. Germline lookup yields CDR1 SGDLS and CDR2 YYNGEE. The CDR3 has 16 amino acids. Trimming cost V 2 bases and J 0 bases; bases outside gene matches: 5. In DNA form, the CDR3 reads TGTGCCAGCAGCGTCACAGGGGTCCACTCCTACAATGAGCAGTTCTTC. Its translation is CASSVTGVHSYNEQFF.

This chain links TRBV5-5 with TRBJ2-7; TRBD2 aligns across 8 bases. Germline CDR1 reads SGHKS; CDR2 reads YYEKEE (reference sequence). Trimming at V came to 3 bases and at J to 6 bases, leaving 11 bases not matched to a gene. There are 15 residues in the CDR3. The CDR3 DNA follows: TGTGCCAGCAGCTCAAAGCGGGAGCTTTACAGCGAGCAGTACTTC. This gives the protein CASSSKRELYSEQYF. The entire variable domain, with the rest obtained from reference TRBV5-5 and TRBJ2-7, is as follows: DAGVTQSPTHLIKTRGQQVTLRCSPISGHKSVSWYQQVLGQGPQFIFQYYEKEERGRGNFPDRFSARQFPNYSSELNVNALLLGDSALYLCASSSKRELYSEQYFGPGTRLTVT.

This clone was picked up a small number of times. The rearrangement joins TRBV29-1 to TRBJ2-7; 7 bases agree with TRBD1. This CDR3 comprises 15 residues. Germline assignment: CDR1 SQVTM and CDR2 ANQGSEA. V was clipped by 5 bases and J by 2 bases; unmatched bases: 12. The CDR3 bases are TGCAGCGTTCCGACAGGGCGTAGGAGAGCCTACGAGCAGTACTTC. It codes for CSVPTGRRRAYEQYF.

As DNA, the CDR3 is TGTGCCAGTAGTATCTCTAAGAGGACTGAAGCTTTCTTT. This codes for CASSISKRTEAFF. The chain combines TRBV19 with TRBJ1-1; D call uncertain. Germline V gene data show CDR1 as LNHDA and CDR2 as SQIVND (reference sequence). The V gene lost 3 bases and the J gene lost 5 bases, with 10 bases spanning the gap. CDR3 size: 13 residues.

The V and J genes are TRBV4-1 and TRBJ2-7; D is perhaps TRBD1 (5 bases). Trimming shortened V by 1 base and J by 3 bases, and 7 bases separated the two germline ends. The CDR3 is 13 amino acids. Germline V lookup: CDR1 MGHRA, CDR2 YSYEKL. Here the CDR3 reads CASSQARVYEQYF. The CDR3 DNA follows: TGCGCCAGCAGCCAAGCCAGGGTCTACGAGCAGTACTTC.

The chain has TRBV25-1 and TRBJ2-1; D remains unclear. This CDR3 region has 15 residues. Germline assignment: CDR1 MGHDK and CDR2 SYGVNS. Trimming took 3 bases from V and 2 from J, leaving 11 bases between them. The chain's CDR3 is CASSDSPRAYNEQFF. The CDR3 coding sequence is TGTGCCAGCAGTGATTCCCCCCGGGCCTACAATGAGCAGTTCTTC.

The gene calls are TRBV3-1 (or the pseudogene TRBV3-2) and TRBJ1-2; 8 bases map to TRBD1. The CDR3 extends over 15 amino acids. Germline V gene data show CDR1 as LGHDT and CDR2 as YNNKEL (reference sequence). With V trimmed by 4 bases and J by 6 bases, 10 bases remained unmatched. CDR3 protein: CASSLRSQGANGYTF. Written as DNA, the CDR3 is TGTGCCAGCAGCCTCAGATCCCAGGGGGCGAATGGCTACACCTTC.

CDR3 sequence (DNA): TGTGCCAGCAGCTTAGTGGCGGCGGGAGGGCCTAAAGATACGCAGTATTTT. Protein: CASSLVAAGGPKDTQYF. This sequence joins TRBV7-2 and TRBJ2-3; 9 bases agree with TRBD2. CDR1 SGHTA and CDR2 FQGNSA come from the germline V gene. CDR3 length: 17 residues. V was clipped by 1 base and J by 5 bases; unmatched bases: 10.

The rearrangement uses TRBV2 and TRBJ1-1; D unclear. The CDR3 consists of 13 residues. CDR1 and CDR2 (germline): SNHLY, FYNNEI. V lost 7 bases and J 1 base, leaving 10 bases between the germline ends. CDR3 DNA sequence: TGTGCCAGCAAGAGGGAGGGGAACACTGAAGCTTTCTTT. Translated, it gives CASKREGNTEAFF.

The V gene is TRBV4-2, the J gene TRBJ2-2; 7 bases match TRBD2. Germline loops: CDR1 LGHNA, CDR2 YNFKEQ. V gave up 1 base and J gave up 3 bases; unmatched junction bases: 8. The CDR3 length is 17 residues. The CDR3 DNA reads TGTGCCAGCAGCCAAGCGGGCCGGGAGGAGGACACCGGGGAGCTGTTTTTT. This encodes CASSQAGREEDTGELFF.

This chain joins TRBV19 and TRBJ2-5; 8 nucleotides match TRBD2. The CDR3 totals 14 residues. Germline V gives CDR1 LNHDA, CDR2 SQIVND (reference sequence). Germline trimming cut 8 bases from V and 4 bases from J; bases unmatched to any gene: 9. CDR3 in DNA: TGTGCCAGTCGCCCAGCGGGAGTTGGAGAGACCCAGTACTTC. Translating it yields CASRPAGVGETQYF.

This chain connects TRBV19 to TRBJ1-1; D gene ambiguous. Trimming removed 3 bases at V and 9 bases at J, with 14 bases between. Germline CDR1 and CDR2: LNHDA and SQIVND (reference sequence). This CDR3 region has 13 residues. CDR3 amino acids: CASSIQAQPKAFF. Written as DNA, the CDR3 is TGTGCCAGTAGTATTCAGGCCCAACCAAAAGCTTTCTTT. Supplemented by reference TRBV19 and TRBJ1-1, the full variable domain reads DGGITQSPKYLFRKEGQNVTLSCEQNLNHDAMYWYRQDPGQGLRLIYYSQIVNDFQKGDIAEGYSVSREKKESFPLTVTSAQKNPTAFYLCASSIQAQPKAFFGQGTRLTVV.

The rearrangement uses TRBV5-1 and TRBJ2-7; D is perhaps TRBD1 (6 bases). The V gene's germline CDR1 is SGHRS and CDR2 YFSETQ. V lost 4 bases, J lost 2 bases, and 10 bases lay in between. CDR3 length: 13 residues. CDR3 residues: CASSRQAPYEQYF. CDR3 sequence (DNA): TGCGCCAGCAGCCGACAGGCCCCCTACGAGCAGTACTTC.

This chain uses TRBV2 with TRBJ1-2; 7 bases line up with TRBD1. The CDR3 covers 14 residues. V lost 8 bases and J lost 0; bases outside the gene matches: 6. The germline gives CDR1 SNHLY, CDR2 FYNNEI. Here the CDR3 reads CASGIGGANYGYTF. In DNA, the CDR3 is TGTGCCAGCGGGATAGGGGGCGCTAACTATGGCTACACCTTC.

V and J are TRBV27 and TRBJ1-2; D ambiguous. Trimming cost V 8 bases and J 0 bases, with 19 bases left between them. This CDR3 spans 16 amino acids. Germline V gene sequence: CDR1 MNHEY, CDR2 SMNVEV (reference sequence). The CDR3 DNA reads TGTGCCAGCGGACGCTCCGGGAAAAGAGCTAACTATGGCTACACCTTC. Translated, it gives CASGRSGKRANYGYTF.

The chain employs TRBV3-1 (or the pseudogene TRBV3-2) and TRBJ2-5, with D maybe TRBD2 (5 bases). CDR1 and CDR2 (germline): LGHDT, YNNKEL (reference sequence). This CDR3 is 13 amino acids long. The germline V and J ends were trimmed by 8 bases and 5 bases, with 15 bases remaining between them. In DNA, the CDR3 is TGTGCCAGCCGCCCCGGAGGCGGTGAGACCCAGTACTTC. Protein product: CASRPGGGETQYF.

V is TRBV6-1 and J is TRBJ2-5, with D perhaps TRBD2 (6 bases). The germline gives CDR1 MNHNS, CDR2 SASEGT. Trimming stripped 3 bases from V and 7 bases from J, with 18 bases between. This CDR3 has 15 amino acids. This CDR3 reads CASSDVSGVPGTQYF. CDR3 nucleotides: TGTGCCAGCAGTGATGTCTCGGGAGTCCCAGGGACCCAGTACTTC.

As DNA, the CDR3 is TGTGCCAGTAGTATAGGAATAGGGGGAGGCTACACCTTC. It specifies CASSIGIGGGYTF. The chain combines TRBV19 with TRBJ1-2; tentative D call: TRBD1 (6 bases). Germline-derived CDR1 and CDR2 are LNHDA and SQIVND (reference sequence). This CDR3 is 13 amino acids long. V lost 1 base and J lost 8, with 11 bases in between.

V and J are TRBV29-1 and TRBJ2-1; 7 bases agree with TRBD2. The CDR3 covers 15 residues. V gave up 4 bases and J gave up 0 bases; unmatched junction bases: 6. Germline loops: CDR1 SQVTM, CDR2 ANQGSEA. The CDR3 sequence: CSVGGGASSYNEQFF. CDR3 bases: TGCAGCGTTGGGGGGGGTGCCAGCTCCTACAATGAGCAGTTCTTC.